Below, one TCR beta chain is given with its context. Its antigen is unknown. These data originate in a study of shared clonotypes between healthy human individuals. Notes on the study in general: Non-shared clonotypes were found to have lower generation probabilities than the clonotypes that were shared by all four of the sorted-subset donors.

Naive CD8 cells were CD45RO-negative, positively selected for CCR7, excluding terminally differentiated effector memory CD45RA+ cells. Per the authors' pipeline: Filtering differed because ImmunoSEQ produced junction-only sequences that carried no quality scores. The repertoire was sequenced with immunoSEQ multiplex PCR; TCRdb's copy has only in-frame clones and lacks some. That table supplies the V and J calls and clone size; D and trimming were determined from the DNA. The sample yields around 1.9 million clones, 90% to 95% seen once. Trimming removed 1 base from V and 4 bases from J; junction bases left unmatched: 11. This CDR3 is built from 17 residues. Germline CDR1 SQVTM, CDR2 ANQGSEA.

The sequenced sample consisted of naive CD8+ T cells from PBMCs. The V and J genes are TRBV29-1 and TRBJ2-5; 11 nucleotides agree with TRBD2. The clonotype was recovered from a man between 18 and 29 years old in good health. Some clones in this sample may be carry-over from other donors' samples. The CDR3 region has the DNA TGCAGCGTTGAAGTTGTCATTCTAGCGGGAGGACGAGAGACCCAGTACTTC. This translates into CSVEVVILAGGRETQYF.